A selection of T cell receptor beta chains follows, all from one sample in a study of control samples from healthy donors and cancer patients. Only in-frame clones appear in the TCRdb table, and some are missing; sequencing was by immunoSEQ multiplex PCR. The sample shows 150,000 to 200,000 clones, 90% to 95% of them seen only once. The sequenced material came from blood. The receptors originated from a man aged 18 to 30 in good health. Each CDR3 is given with its conserved first and last residue. Fields, in order: J gene, V gene, D gene, CDR3 DNA, CDR3 protein. The D gene is left open where the match is weak.

TRBJ1-3	TRBV11-2	.	TGTGCCAGCAGCTCCCAAACTCTCTCTGGAAACACCATATATTTT	CASSSQTLSGNTIYF
TRBJ1-1	TRBV19	.	TGTGCCAGTGACCGTAAACCCAACACTGAAGCTTTCTTT	CASDRKPNTEAFF
TRBJ1-5	TRBV2	.	TGTGCCAGCAGTGATTTATATCAGCCCCAGCATTTT	CASSDLYQPQHF
TRBJ1-5	TRBV7-5	.	TGTGCCAGAAGATCCTATAACGGGGCTACTAGGGTTTGTAGCAATCAGCCCCAGCATTTT	CARRSYNGATRVCSNQPQHF
TRBJ2-7	TRBV7-2	.	TGTGCCAGCAGCCCCGCAGGCATGGACGAGCAGTACTTC	CASSPAGMDEQYF
TRBJ2-7	TRBV6-6	.	TGTGCCAGCAGTCGGGCAGACGAGCAGTACTTC	CASSRADEQYF
TRBJ2-6	TRBV7-3	TRBD1	TGTGCCAGCAGCCCGCCAGGGGGCTCTGGGGCCAACGTCCTGACTTTC	CASSPPGGSGANVLTF
TRBJ2-2	TRBV5-4	.	TGTGCCAGCAGCGGCGGGACGAACACCGGGGAGCTGTTTTTT	CASSGGTNTGELFF
TRBJ2-2	TRBV6-5	TRBD1	TGTGCCAGCAGCCGGGCCGGGACAGGGCCCGGGGAGCTGTTTTTT	CASSRAGTGPGELFF
TRBJ1-4	TRBV15	TRBD1	TGTGCCACCAGCAGAGCCCAGGGGGCAACTAATGAAAAACTGTTTTTT	CATSRAQGATNEKLFF
TRBJ1-6	TRBV3-1/TRBV3-2	.	TGTGCCAGCAGCCCCTCTTTACGCTCCTATAATTCACCCCTCCACTTT	CASSPSLRSYNSPLHF
TRBJ2-3	TRBV5-4	.	TGTGCCAGCAGCTTCAGCAGGGGAGTAGATACGCAGTATTTT	CASSFSRGVDTQYF
TRBJ1-6	TRBV5-1	.	TGCGCCAGCAGCTTGGTTGCGGGGGCGAGTTCACCCCTCCACTTT	CASSLVAGASSPLHF
TRBJ1-6	TRBV18	TRBD1	TGTGCCAGCTCACTAACCGTACAGGGGGAAGGTTCACCCCTCCACTTT	CASSLTVQGEGSPLHF
TRBJ2-1	TRBV27	TRBD1	TGTGCCAGCAGTTCCCGGACAGGTTACAATGAGCAGTTCTTC	CASSSRTGYNEQFF